What follows is one TCR beta chain and its context. No antigen is known for it. This entry comes from a study of monozygotic twins with inflammatory bowel disease. The team made cDNA by running eight separate reactions for each sample. Molecular identifiers with 6-nucleotide sample barcodes were added during cDNA synthesis via template switching. TCRdb reprocessed the 5' RACE reads and keeps a single row for each CDR3 protein, giving no DNA. Recorded for this sample: about 380,000 distinct CDR3 sequences. Whole blood supplied total RNA, and T cells were not sorted. The CDR3 has 15 residues. Per germline, CDR1 SGHTA and CDR2 FQGNSA. Study-wide findings and caveats: Limited power may explain why concordant and discordant twins showed no difference in repertoire similarity.

The sequenced sample was blood. This sequence was found in a human donor with ulcerative colitis or Crohn's disease, or a healthy co-twin of an affected twin (not recorded which). The chain employs TRBV7-2 and TRBJ1-3. The CDR3 loop is CASSLVRTSGNTIYF. Supplemented by reference TRBV7-2 and TRBJ1-3, the full variable domain reads GAGVSQSPSNKVTEKGKDVELRCDPISGHTALYWYRQSLGQGLEFLIYFQGNSAPDKSGLPSDRFSAERTGGSVSTLTIQRTQQEDSAVYLCASSLVRTSGNTIYFGEGSWLTVV.